This is a list of T cell receptor beta chains from one sample in a study of shared clonotypes between healthy human individuals. The assay was immunoSEQ multiplex PCR, and TCRdb's table has in-frame clones only and misses some. The sample contains 980,000 or so clones, 70% to 85% of which appear only once. The sequenced sample consisted of memory CD4+ T cells sorted from blood. These receptors were taken from a man younger than 35 in good health. Both conserved end residues are part of each CDR3. Fields, in order: V gene, J gene, CDR3 length, CDR3 protein.

TRBV6-6,TRBJ1-2,10,CAGGDYGYTF
TRBV7-6,TRBJ2-3,14,CASSRDRSPDTQYF
TRBV5-1,TRBJ1-1,15,CASSLEGSSVAEAFF
TRBV9,TRBJ1-1,20,CASSPDVQGGGTRVDTEAFF
TRBV6-5,TRBJ2-4,11,CASSYFGVQYF
TRBV2,TRBJ2-7,14,CASSELVGVAEQYF
TRBV21-1,TRBJ2-1,15,CASSPPERGYNEQFF
TRBV7-8,TRBJ1-4,16,CASSKGQGGTNEKLFF
TRBV11-3,TRBJ2-7,14,CASSRTSGRYEQYF
TRBV30,TRBJ2-7,13,CAWSGDSLYEQYF
TRBV6-1,TRBJ1-1,12,CASRGQYTEAFF
TRBV30,TRBJ1-3,15,CAWSVPHLRGPTIYF
TRBV7-9,TRBJ1-2,15,CASSSGTGLAYGYTF
TRBV2,TRBJ2-5,15,CASGGGQSYQETQYF
TRBV9,TRBJ2-5,17,CASSPRTGGTFQETQYF
TRBV19,TRBJ2-2,15,CASTRTGLNTGELFF
TRBV2,TRBJ2-3,13,CASRRDQAGAQYF
TRBV6-5,TRBJ2-7,15,CASSYSAGGRYEQYF
TRBV19,TRBJ1-6,12,CASSMPGVTLHF
TRBV18,TRBJ1-1,15,CASSPGAGLNTEAFF
TRBV5-1,TRBJ2-1,15,CASSLSDSRANEQFF
TRBV9,TRBJ2-7,13,CASSRDRDFEQYF
TRBV29-1,TRBJ2-3,18,CSVEGLAGGPTNTDTQYF
TRBV19,TRBJ2-3,13,CASRQRGTDTQYF
TRBV19,TRBJ1-4,15,CASSIVLGEFEKLFF
TRBV7-9,TRBJ2-1,14,CASSFGRTGGEQFF
TRBV6-4,TRBJ2-2,16,CASSDEKTLNTGELFF
TRBV9,TRBJ1-1,15,CASSAGGLSNTEAFF
TRBV9,TRBJ1-4,15,CASNSGDTTNEKLFF
TRBV4-1,TRBJ2-7,16,CASSQGSGGPPYEQYF
TRBV2,TRBJ2-1,13,CAGAGTSGAEQFF
TRBV5-6,TRBJ1-3,15,CASSLVDVPGNTIYF
TRBV5-6,TRBJ1-1,14,CASSLYPENTEAFF
TRBV18,TRBJ1-2,14,CASSPLTQGDGYTF
TRBV28,TRBJ1-2,14,CASSTGQGIRGYTF
TRBV11-3,TRBJ2-2,15,CASSGEREKAGELFF
TRBV29-1,TRBJ2-5,13,CSVAQGGVETQYF
TRBV28,TRBJ2-6,16,CASSRNERSGANVLTF
TRBV6-5,TRBJ1-2,14,CASRRQGTNYGYTF
TRBV5-1,TRBJ2-7,13,CASRTSGGAEQYF
TRBV5-1,TRBJ2-7,15,CASSPGGTGFYEQYF
TRBV18,TRBJ2-2,15,CASSPPRQNTGELFF
TRBV6-1,TRBJ1-4,15,CASSETPATNEKLFF
TRBV14,TRBJ2-7,13,CASSQLGQYEQYF
TRBV15,TRBJ2-5,13,CATSLGAGETQYF
TRBV5-1,TRBJ2-5,15,CASSFAIGNLETQYF